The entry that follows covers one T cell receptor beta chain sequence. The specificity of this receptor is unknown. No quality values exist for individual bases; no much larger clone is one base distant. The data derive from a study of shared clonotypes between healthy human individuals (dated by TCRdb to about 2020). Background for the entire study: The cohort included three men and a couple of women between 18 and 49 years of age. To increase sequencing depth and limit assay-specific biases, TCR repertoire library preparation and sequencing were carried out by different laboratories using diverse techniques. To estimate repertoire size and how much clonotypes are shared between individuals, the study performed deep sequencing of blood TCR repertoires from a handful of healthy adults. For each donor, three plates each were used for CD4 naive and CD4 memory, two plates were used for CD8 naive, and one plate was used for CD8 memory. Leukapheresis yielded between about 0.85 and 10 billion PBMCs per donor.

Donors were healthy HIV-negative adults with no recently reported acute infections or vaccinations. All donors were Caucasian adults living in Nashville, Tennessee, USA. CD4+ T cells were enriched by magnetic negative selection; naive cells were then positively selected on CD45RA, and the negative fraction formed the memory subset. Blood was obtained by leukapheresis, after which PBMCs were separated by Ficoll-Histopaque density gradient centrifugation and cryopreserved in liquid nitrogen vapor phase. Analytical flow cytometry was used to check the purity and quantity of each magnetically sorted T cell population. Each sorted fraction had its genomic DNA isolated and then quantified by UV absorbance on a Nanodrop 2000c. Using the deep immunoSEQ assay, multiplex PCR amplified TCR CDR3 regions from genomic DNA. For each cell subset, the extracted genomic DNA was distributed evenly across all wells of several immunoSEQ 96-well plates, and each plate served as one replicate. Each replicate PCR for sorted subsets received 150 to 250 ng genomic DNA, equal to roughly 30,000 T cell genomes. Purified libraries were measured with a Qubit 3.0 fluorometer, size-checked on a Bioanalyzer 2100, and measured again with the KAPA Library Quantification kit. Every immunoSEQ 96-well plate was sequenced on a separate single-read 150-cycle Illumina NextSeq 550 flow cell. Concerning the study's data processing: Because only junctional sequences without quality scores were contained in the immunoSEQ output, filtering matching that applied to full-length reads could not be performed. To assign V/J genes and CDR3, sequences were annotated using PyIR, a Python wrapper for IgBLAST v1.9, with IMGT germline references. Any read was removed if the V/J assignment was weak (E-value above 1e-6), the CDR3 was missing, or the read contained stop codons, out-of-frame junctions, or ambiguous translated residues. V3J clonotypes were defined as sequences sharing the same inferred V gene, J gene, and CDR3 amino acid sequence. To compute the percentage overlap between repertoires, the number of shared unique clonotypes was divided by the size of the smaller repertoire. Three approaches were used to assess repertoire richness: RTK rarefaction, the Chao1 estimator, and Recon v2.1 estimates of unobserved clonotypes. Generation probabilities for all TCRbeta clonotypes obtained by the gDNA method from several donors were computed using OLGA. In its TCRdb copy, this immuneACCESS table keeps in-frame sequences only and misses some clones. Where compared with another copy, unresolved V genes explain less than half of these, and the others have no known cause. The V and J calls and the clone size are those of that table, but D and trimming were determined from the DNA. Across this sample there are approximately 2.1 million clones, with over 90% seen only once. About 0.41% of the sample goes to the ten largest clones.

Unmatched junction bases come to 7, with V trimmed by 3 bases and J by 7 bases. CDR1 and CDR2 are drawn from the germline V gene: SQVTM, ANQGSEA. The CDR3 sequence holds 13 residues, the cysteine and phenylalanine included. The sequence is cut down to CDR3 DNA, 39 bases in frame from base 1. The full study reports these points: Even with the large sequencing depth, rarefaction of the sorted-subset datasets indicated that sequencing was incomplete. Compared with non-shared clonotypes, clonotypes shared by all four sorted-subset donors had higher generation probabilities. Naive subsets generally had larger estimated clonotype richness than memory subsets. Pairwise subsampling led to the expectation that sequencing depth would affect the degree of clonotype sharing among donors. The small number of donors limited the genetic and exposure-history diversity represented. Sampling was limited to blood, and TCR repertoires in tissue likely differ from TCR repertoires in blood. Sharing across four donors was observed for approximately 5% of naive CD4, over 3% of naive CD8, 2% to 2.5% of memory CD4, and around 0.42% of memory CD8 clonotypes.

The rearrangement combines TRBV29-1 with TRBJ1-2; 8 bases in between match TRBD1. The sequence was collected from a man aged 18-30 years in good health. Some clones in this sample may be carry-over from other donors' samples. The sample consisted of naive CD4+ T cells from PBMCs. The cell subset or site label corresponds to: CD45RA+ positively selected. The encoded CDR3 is CSVEETGARGYTF. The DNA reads TGCAGCGTTGAGGAGACAGGGGCTCGTGGCTACACCTTC.